This is a list of T cell receptor beta chains from one sample in a study of T cells in localized non-small cell lung cancer. Sequencing was performed with immunoSEQ multiplex PCR; in TCRdb, only in-frame clones are kept and a portion is missing. In the table there are roughly 3,600 clones, around 30% of which are singletons. The sample in question was lung tumor tissue, obtained before any cancer treatment. The receptors were sampled from a female donor at least 60 years old with stage I lung adenocarcinoma. Both conserved end residues are part of each CDR3. Expanded clones get a size class; other rows say once, few or many, or leave the size out.

v_gene	abundance	j_gene	CDR3aa
TRBV19	NA	TRBJ1-6	CASSMVGTGTSLHF
TRBV6-8	medium-sized	TRBJ1-5	CAISAEGNQPQHF
TRBV5-1	NA	TRBJ2-6	CASSRADGGANVLTF
TRBV18	large	TRBJ2-7	CASSKGALSYEQYF
TRBV2	few	TRBJ1-2	CASPILKGRIDYGYTF
TRBV4-1	few	TRBJ1-1	CASSSRAGESTEAFF
TRBV11-3	NA	TRBJ1-2	CASSWDLSNYGYTF
TRBV18	NA	TRBJ2-7	CASSMYFVREASYEQYF
TRBV6-8	few	TRBJ2-1	CASSYGLENNEQFF
TRBV30	NA	TRBJ2-1	CAWEQGRVEQFF
TRBV2	NA	TRBJ1-1	CASSDRNTEAFF
TRBV9	NA	TRBJ1-2	CASSVLGTGNYGYTF
TRBV6-8	few	TRBJ2-7	CATYESISYEQYF
TRBV9	few	TRBJ1-4	CASSRMNEKLFF
TRBV4-1	medium-sized	TRBJ1-1	CASKETGTVDGAFF
TRBV23-1	NA	TRBJ1-6	CASRKRDKGESPLHF
TRBV6-8	NA	TRBJ1-4	CASSYRAAEKLFF
TRBV11-3	few	TRBJ1-2	CASSVTAGQGFGYTF
TRBV4-1	NA	TRBJ1-2	CASSQEGVGDGYTF
TRBV30	NA	TRBJ1-2	CAWSVGTNYGYTF
TRBV5-1	NA	TRBJ1-3	CASSRGPDSGNTIYF
TRBV30	NA	TRBJ1-3	CAWRDRNTGNTIYF
TRBV30	NA	TRBJ1-6	CAWSRGASSPLHF
TRBV6-8	NA	TRBJ2-5	CASRTSRRETQYF
TRBV2	NA	TRBJ2-1	CASSEHPGYEQFF
TRBV10-2	NA	TRBJ2-6	CASSERQSGANVLTF
TRBV30	NA	TRBJ1-1	CAWILSGVGEAFF
TRBV30	medium-sized	TRBJ1-6	CAMSSSYNSPLHF
TRBV6-7	large	TRBJ1-2	CASSPTSGYTF
TRBV11-3	few	TRBJ1-3	CASSLSGGSSGNTIYF
TRBV5-8	medium-sized	TRBJ2-7	CASKGQGTYEQYF
TRBV6-8	few	TRBJ2-7	CASSPRGESYEQYF
TRBV19	NA	TRBJ1-2	CASSITVRVNYGYTF
TRBV11-3	medium-sized	TRBJ1-2	CASSVRDGSFNYGYTF
TRBV28	NA	TRBJ1-5	CASSLSSGNQPQHF
TRBV29-1	NA	TRBJ1-2	CSVPTGSGNYGYTF
TRBV19	NA	TRBJ1-1	CASKPERTEAFF
TRBV6-8	NA	TRBJ1-2	CASSRGGGGYTF
TRBV19	NA	TRBJ1-1	CASSGQGSTEAFF
TRBV19	few	TRBJ2-7	CASSIWGQGTYEQYF
TRBV11-3	NA	TRBJ2-4	CASSLADRGGGKNIQYF
TRBV6-8	NA	TRBJ1-4	CASSYSGRSAEKLFF